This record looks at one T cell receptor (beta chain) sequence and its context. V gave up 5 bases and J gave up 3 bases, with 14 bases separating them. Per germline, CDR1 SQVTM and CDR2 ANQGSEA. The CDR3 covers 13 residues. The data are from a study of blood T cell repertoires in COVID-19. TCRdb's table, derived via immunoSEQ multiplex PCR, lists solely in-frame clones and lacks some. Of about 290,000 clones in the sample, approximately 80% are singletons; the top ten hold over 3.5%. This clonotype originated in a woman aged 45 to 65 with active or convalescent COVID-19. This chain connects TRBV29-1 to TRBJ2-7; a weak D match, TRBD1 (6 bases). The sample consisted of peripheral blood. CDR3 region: CSVQNQGIYEQYF. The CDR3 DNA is TGCAGCGTTCAAAATCAGGGGATCTACGAGCAGTACTTC.